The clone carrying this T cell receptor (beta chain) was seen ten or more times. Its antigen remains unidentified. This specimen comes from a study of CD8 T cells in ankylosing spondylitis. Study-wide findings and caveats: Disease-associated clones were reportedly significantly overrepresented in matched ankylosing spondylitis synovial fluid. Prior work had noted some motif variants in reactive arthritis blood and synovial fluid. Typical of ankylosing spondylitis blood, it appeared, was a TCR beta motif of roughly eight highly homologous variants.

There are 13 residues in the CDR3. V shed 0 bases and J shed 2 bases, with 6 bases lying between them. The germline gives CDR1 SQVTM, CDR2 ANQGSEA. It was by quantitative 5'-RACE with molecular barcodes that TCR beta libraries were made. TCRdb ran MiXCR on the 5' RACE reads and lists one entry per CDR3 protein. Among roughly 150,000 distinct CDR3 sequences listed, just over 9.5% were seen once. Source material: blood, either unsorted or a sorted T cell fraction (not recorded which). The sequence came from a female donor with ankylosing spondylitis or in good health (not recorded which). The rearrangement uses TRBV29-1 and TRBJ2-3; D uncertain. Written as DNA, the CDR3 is TGCAGCGTTGAAGATCGGACCACAGATACGCAGTATTTT. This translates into CSVEDRTTDTQYF.